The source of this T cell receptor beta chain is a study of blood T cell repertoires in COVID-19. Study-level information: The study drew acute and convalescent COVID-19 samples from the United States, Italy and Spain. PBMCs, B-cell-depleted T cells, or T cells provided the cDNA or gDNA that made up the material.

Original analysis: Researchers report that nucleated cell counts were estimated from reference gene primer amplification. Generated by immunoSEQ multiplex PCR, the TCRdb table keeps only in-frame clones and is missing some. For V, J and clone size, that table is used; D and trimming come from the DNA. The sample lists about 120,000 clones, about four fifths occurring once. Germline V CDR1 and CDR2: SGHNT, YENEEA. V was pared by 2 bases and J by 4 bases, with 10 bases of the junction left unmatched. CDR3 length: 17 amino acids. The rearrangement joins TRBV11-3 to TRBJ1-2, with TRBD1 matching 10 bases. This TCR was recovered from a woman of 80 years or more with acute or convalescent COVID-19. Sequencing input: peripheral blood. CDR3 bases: TGTGCCAGCAGCTTATCCGGGACAGGGGTGGGTGGCTATGGCTACACCTTC. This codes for CASSLSGTGVGGYGYTF.